Included here is one T cell receptor (beta chain) sequence, with context. The entry originates in a study of blood T cell repertoires in COVID-19. Turning to the study itself: The cDNA or gDNA used as material had been derived from T cells, B-cell-depleted T cells, or PBMCs.

In germline, CDR1 is MNHEY, CDR2 SVGEGT. The V end lost 1 base, the J end lost 0 bases, and 13 bases lay between the germline ends. The CDR3 consists of 17 residues. The table came from immunoSEQ multiplex PCR; TCRdb's copy has only in-frame clones and leaves some out. The repertoire holds 270,000 or so clones, with approximately 90% as singletons. The chain joins TRBV6-2 or TRBV6-3 to TRBJ2-1; D remains unclear. Sequenced input: peripheral blood. The sequence was obtained from a man aged 35 to 55 with acute or convalescent COVID-19. CDR3 residues: CASSYWLPISSYNEQFF. The DNA of the CDR3 is TGTGCCAGCAGTTACTGGCTTCCGATAAGCTCCTACAATGAGCAGTTCTTC.